The T cell receptor (beta chain) described here comes from a study of cytomegalovirus exposure and HLA in healthy donors. Regarding donors, all were healthy bone marrow donors. The study sampled nominally healthy donors, though unrecorded immune exposures were likely. Losses at the gene ends were 2 bases for V and 9 bases for J; bases not matched to a gene: 11. CDR3 size: 16 residues. CDR1 is MNHEY and CDR2 is SMNVEV in the germline V gene (reference sequence). In the case of this clone: Its antigen is not known.

It was with 60 Vbeta and 13 Jbeta primers that the PCR ran. Profiling relied on immunoSEQ multiplex PCR, and the TCRdb table lists in-frame clones only, not all of them. The table includes about 270,000 clones, under 80% detected once. Study-wide results and limits: The later analysis indicated that the majority of CMV-associated TCR beta chains appeared HLA-restricted. Researchers reported in a later analysis that a missense DCLRE1C variant was tied to TCR beta V- and J-gene trimming.

The source of this sequence is a female donor in good health and CMV-seronegative. The chain is built from TRBV27 and TRBJ2-7, with 12 bases fitting TRBD2. The sample comprised PBMCs. The CDR3 spells CASSLNWLAGGLPQYF. The CDR3 nucleotides are TGTGCCAGCAGTTTAAATTGGCTAGCGGGAGGGCTACCGCAGTACTTC.